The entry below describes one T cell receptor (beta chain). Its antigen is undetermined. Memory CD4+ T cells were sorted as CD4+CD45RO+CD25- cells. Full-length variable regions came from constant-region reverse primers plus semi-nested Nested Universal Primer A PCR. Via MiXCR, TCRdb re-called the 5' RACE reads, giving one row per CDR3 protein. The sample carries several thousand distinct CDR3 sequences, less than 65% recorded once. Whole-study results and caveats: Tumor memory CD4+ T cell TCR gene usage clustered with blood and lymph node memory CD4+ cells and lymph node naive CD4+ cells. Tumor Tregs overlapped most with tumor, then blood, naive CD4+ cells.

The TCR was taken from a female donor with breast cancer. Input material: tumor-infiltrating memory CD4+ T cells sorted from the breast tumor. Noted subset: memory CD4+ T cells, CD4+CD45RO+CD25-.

Here the CDR3 reads CASSLVRGAPLRNEQYF. The CDR3 DNA is TGTGCCAGCAGCTTAGTTCGGGGGGCGCCCCTGCGTAACGAGCAGTACTTC. The chain joins TRBV13 to TRBJ2-7, with a weak D call TRBD2 (7 bases). This CDR3 is built from 17 residues. Trimming took off 1 base at V and 5 bases at J, with 21 bases between the two ends. Germline V CDR1 and CDR2: PRHDT, FYEKMQ (reference sequence).